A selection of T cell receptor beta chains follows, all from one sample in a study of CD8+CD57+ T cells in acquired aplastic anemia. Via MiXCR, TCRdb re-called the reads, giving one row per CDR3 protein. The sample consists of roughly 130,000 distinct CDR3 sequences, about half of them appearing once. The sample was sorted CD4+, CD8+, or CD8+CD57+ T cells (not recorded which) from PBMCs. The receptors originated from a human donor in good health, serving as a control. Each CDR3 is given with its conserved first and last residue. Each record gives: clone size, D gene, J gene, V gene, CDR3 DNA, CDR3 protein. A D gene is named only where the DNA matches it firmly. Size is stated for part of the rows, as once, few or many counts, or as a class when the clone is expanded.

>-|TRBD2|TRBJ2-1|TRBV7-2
TGTGCCAGCAGCCCCACTAGCGATCGGCAGTTCTTC
CASSPTSDRQFF
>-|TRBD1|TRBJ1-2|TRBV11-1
TGTGCCAGCAGCTCATCCGGGACAGACTATCTTTATGGCTACACCTTC
CASSSSGTDYLYGYTF
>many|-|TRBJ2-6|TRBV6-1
TGTGCCAGCAGTCCCCTAGGTGGGTGGAGCTCTGGGGCCAACGTCCTGACTTTC
CASSPLGGWSSGANVLTF
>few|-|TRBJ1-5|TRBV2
TGTGCCAGCAGTCCAACCCTTAACAGGTCCCAGCATTTT
CASSPTLNRSQHF
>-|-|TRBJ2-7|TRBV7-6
TGTGCCAGCAGCTTACGGGGGATCACCTACGAGCAGTACTTC
CASSLRGITYEQYF
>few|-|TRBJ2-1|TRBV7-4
TGTGCCAGCAGCTTCCGTGATGAGCAGTTCTTC
CASSFRDEQFF
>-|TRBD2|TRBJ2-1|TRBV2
TGTGCCAGCACGGGACTAGCGGGGACTTACAACGGTGAGCAGTTCTTC
CASTGLAGTYNGEQFF
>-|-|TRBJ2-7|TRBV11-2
TGTGCCACCAGTGCCCCGGGCCCCTCGGGGCGCCACGAGCAGTACTTC
CATSAPGPSGRHEQYF
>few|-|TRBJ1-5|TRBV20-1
TGCAGTGCTATCGGGTCGGGGTGGGATCAGCCCCAGCATTTT
CSAIGSGWDQPQHF
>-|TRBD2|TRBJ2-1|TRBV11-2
TGTGCCAGCAGCTTACAAGCGGGGGGGTACAATGAGCAGTTCTTC
CASSLQAGGYNEQFF
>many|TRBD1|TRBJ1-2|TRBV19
TGTGCCAGTAGTATATTTGGGACAGGGGTTGATTTAGGCTACACCTTC
CASSIFGTGVDLGYTF
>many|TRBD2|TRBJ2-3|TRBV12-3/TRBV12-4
TGTGCCAGCAGTCCCCCAGGACTAGCGGGGGGGAAGGATACGCAGTATTTT
CASSPPGLAGGKDTQYF
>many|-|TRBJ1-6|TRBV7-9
TGTGCCAGCAGCTCTAGGACACAGAATAATTCACCCCTCCACTTT
CASSSRTQNNSPLHF
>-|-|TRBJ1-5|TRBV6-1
TGTGCCAGCAGTAAATACAGCAATCAGCCCCAGCATTTT
CASSKYSNQPQHF
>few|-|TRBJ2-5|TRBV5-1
TGCGCCAGCAGCTTGATCATCCAAGAGACCCAGTACTTC
CASSLIIQETQYF
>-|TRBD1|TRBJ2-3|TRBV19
TGTGCCAGCAGGCTCCGGGACAGAGTTGGAACGCAGTATTTT
CASRLRDRVGTQYF
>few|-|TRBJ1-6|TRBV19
TGTGCCAGTACTATAGGGGATTCACCCCTCCACTTT
CASTIGDSPLHF
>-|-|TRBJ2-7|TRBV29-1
TGCAGCAGGACAGAGAAAATCTACGAGCAGTACTTC
CSRTEKIYEQYF
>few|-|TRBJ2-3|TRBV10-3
TGTGCCATCAGTGACAGGGTAACAGATACGCAGTATTTT
CAISDRVTDTQYF
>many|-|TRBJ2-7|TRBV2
TGTGCCAGCAGTTACAGGGACCCGGGGGAGCAGTACTTC
CASSYRDPGEQYF
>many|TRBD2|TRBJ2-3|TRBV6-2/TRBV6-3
TGTGCCAGCAGTCACCCGGGACTAGCGGGGGGGAAGAAAAGCACAGATACGCAGTATTTT
CASSHPGLAGGKKSTDTQYF
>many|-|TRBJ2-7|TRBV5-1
TGCGCCAGCAGCTTATGGGGTCGAACCCGCGAGCAGTACTTC
CASSLWGRTREQYF
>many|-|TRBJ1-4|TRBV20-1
TGCAGTGCTAGAGATCCCCTAACAACTAATGAAAAACTGTTTTTT
CSARDPLTTNEKLFF
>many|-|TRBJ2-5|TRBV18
TGTGCCAGCTCACGGACAGAGAGGATGGAAACCCAGTACTTC
CASSRTERMETQYF
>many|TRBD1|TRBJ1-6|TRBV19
TGTGCCAGCAGGGACAGCCAATTCTCCTATAATTCACCCCTCCACTTT
CASRDSQFSYNSPLHF
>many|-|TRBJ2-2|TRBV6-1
TGTGCCAGCAGTCATCCTCCAGGGCGGAACACCGGGGAGCTGTTTTTT
CASSHPPGRNTGELFF